These T cell receptor beta chains were read from a single sample in a study of chemoradiotherapy in HPV16-positive cancers. Assay: immunoSEQ multiplex PCR; the TCRdb copy retains only in-frame clones and omits some. The sample carries about 8,000 clones, 70% to 80% recorded once. Collection of the sample occurred from a patient who underwent chemoradiotherapy. These receptors were obtained from a human donor with HPV-associated anogenital cancer. Each CDR3 is given without its conserved first and last residue.

TRBV5-6	12	TRBJ2-3	ASSFDSGADTQY
TRBV5-1	13	TRBJ2-1	ASTEPSGGYNEQF
TRBV10-3	13	TRBJ2-3	AISESSGYTDTQY
TRBV10-3	11	TRBJ1-2	AISPQGKSGYT
TRBV7-2	12	TRBJ2-7	ASSLDSSSYEQY
TRBV12-1	13	TRBJ1-1	ASSFGGTFRAEAF
TRBV10-3	12	TRBJ1-5	AISEIARGQPQH
TRBV6-1	12	TRBJ2-1	ASSGGLAGDEQF
TRBV18	17	TRBJ2-7	ASSLGLQSWGRSFGEQY
TRBV5-5	12	TRBJ2-5	ASSFAGGQETQY
TRBV6-6	14	TRBJ1-2	ASSTRDRVLNYGYT
TRBV5-1	13	TRBJ2-2	ASTNRGRNTGELF
TRBV11-2	16	TRBJ2-1	ASSPGLAGGRGLNEQF
TRBV6-4	12	TRBJ2-3	ASSDPGLADRLY
TRBV7-9	13	TRBJ2-2	ASSSAGVNTGELF
TRBV6-1	13	TRBJ2-2	ARGRDPPGTGELF
TRBV7-9	11	TRBJ1-3	ASSPTSGNTIY
TRBV2	11	TRBJ1-1	ATHTGLNTEAF
TRBV19	13	TRBJ2-5	ASSTTSGGGETQY
TRBV28	13	TRBJ2-1	ASSGRLALYNEQF
TRBV2	15	TRBJ1-5	ASSGDGTKYSNQPQH
TRBV6-5	12	TRBJ2-7	ASSYRDTSYEQY
TRBV19	10	TRBJ2-7	ASSSSGSEQY
TRBV10-3	13	TRBJ1-1	AISESIRGNTEAF
TRBV7-2	10	TRBJ2-5	ASSSDGWTQY
TRBV28	12	TRBJ1-4	ASSLGQTNEKLF
TRBV27	13	TRBJ2-2	ASSFGLAAPGELF
TRBV9	11	TRBJ2-1	ASRSGGQGEQF
TRBV6-1	13	TRBJ2-2	ASSDGTAYTGELF
TRBV4-2	12	TRBJ2-5	ASSQDWEQETQY
TRBV5-1	12	TRBJ1-2	ASSFWLGNYGYT
TRBV4-2	13	TRBJ2-2	ASSPPYGGTGELF
TRBV4-1	14	TRBJ1-4	ASSQAAGQSNEKLF
TRBV4-3	12	TRBJ2-7	ASSQEVGSYEQY
TRBV7-8	12	TRBJ2-7	ASSPGLAVYEQY
TRBV18	15	TRBJ1-1	ASSPFSSLGANTEAF
TRBV6-6	11	TRBJ2-5	ASTVGPQETQY
TRBV19	11	TRBJ2-5	ASSSGTGETQY
TRBV19	12	TRBJ1-2	ASSTTGTNYGYT
TRBV6-1	11	TRBJ2-5	ASSEQGQETQY
TRBV9	13	TRBJ1-3	ASSVGDLHGNTIY
TRBV30	11	TRBJ2-5	AWSHLGGETQY
TRBV29-1	14	TRBJ2-7	SVEGVAGNTAYEQY
TRBV5-4	14	TRBJ2-4	ASSPEPAITKNIQY